Presented here are 31 T cell receptor beta chains from one specimen sequenced in a study of identical twins. TCRdb recomputed calls from the 5' RACE reads with MiXCR, one row per CDR3 protein. The top ten hold over 0.25% of the sample, which has 1.5 million to 2 million distinct CDR3 sequences, around 29% seen once. Sequencing input: cord blood. The receptors were sampled from a newborn girl in good health.

The chain joins TRBV24-1 to TRBJ2-4; D perhaps matches TRBD1 (6 bases). From germline, CDR1 is KGHDR and CDR2 SFDVKD. Trimming left V 4 bases short and J 13 bases short, with 19 bases between. The CDR3 sequence is 14 residues long. For the CDR3, the DNA is TGTGCCACCAGTGACCCTCGGACAGTCAATGAGCAGTACTTC. Protein product: CATSDPRTVNEQYF.

The J gene is TRBJ2-4, the V gene TRBV27; 7 nucleotides line up with TRBD2. The J call may be incorrect, as the DNA end agrees better with TRBJ2-7. Germline loops: CDR1 MNHEY, CDR2 SMNVEV (reference sequence). This CDR3 has 16 amino acids. This CDR3 reads CASSLYGGGFGYEQYF. The CDR3 coding sequence is TGTGCCAGCAGTTTATATGGGGGGGGGTTTGGCTACGAGCAGTACTTC.

The table lists this clonotype with many counts. This chain uses TRBV28 with TRBJ2-7; 9 nucleotides agree with TRBD1. Germline CDR1 and CDR2: MDHEN and SYDVKM. The J segment lost 3 bases and the V segment lost 6 bases, leaving 6 bases of the junction unmatched. This CDR3 spans 14 amino acids. CDR3 in DNA: TGTGCCAGCAGCCCCGGGGACAGGGTCTACGAGCAGTACTTC. It specifies CASSPGDRVYEQYF.

This clonotype was counted a few times. This chain uses TRBV5-1 with TRBJ2-3, with TRBD1 identical over 9 bases. Trimming cost V 4 bases and J 2 bases; bases outside gene matches: 11. Germline V gene lookup returns CDR1 SGHRS and CDR2 YFSETQ. CDR3 length: 17 residues. CDR3 DNA: TGCGCCAGCAGCCCCAGGTTGACAGGGGGGACCACAGATACGCAGTATTTT. Amino acids: CASSPRLTGGTTDTQYF. Full variable domain (remainder filled in from reference TRBV5-1 and TRBJ2-3): KAGVTQTPRYLIKTRGQQVTLSCSPISGHRSVSWYQQTPGQGLQFLFEYFSETQRNKGNFPGRFSGRQFSNSRSEMNVSTLELGDSALYLCASSPRLTGGTTDTQYFGPGTRLTVL.

J is TRBJ1-1 and V is TRBV20-1; 8 bases are a match to TRBD1. The germline V gene encodes CDR1 DFQATT and CDR2 SNEGSKA (reference sequence). This CDR3 spans 13 amino acids. The ends lost 1 base at V and 4 bases at J; junction bases unmatched: 2. CDR3 DNA: TGCAGTGCTAGAGCTGGGACAGGCACTGAAGCTTTCTTT. Translation: CSARAGTGTEAFF.

This chain connects TRBV27 to TRBJ1-5, with D hard to call. Trimming removed 1 base at V and 4 bases at J, with 14 bases between. CDR3 length: 16 residues. The germline V gene has CDR1 MNHEY and CDR2 SMNVEV (reference sequence). The CDR3 region is CASSLLGRPPNQPQHF. In DNA, the CDR3 is TGTGCCAGCAGTTTATTGGGCAGGCCACCTAATCAGCCCCAGCATTTT.

This chain connects TRBV29-1 to TRBJ2-1; D is uncertain. Trimming stripped 0 bases from V and 10 bases from J, with 7 bases between. CDR1 and CDR2 (germline): SQVTM, ANQGSEA. The CDR3 runs to 11 residues. The CDR3 region has the DNA TGCAGCGTTGAAGATTACCCCGAGCAGTTCTTC. Its protein is CSVEDYPEQFF.

The chain is built from TRBV4-1 and TRBJ2-4; D ambiguous. This CDR3 has 16 amino acids. The germline CDR1 and CDR2 sequences are MGHRA and YSYEKL. V was cut by 0 bases and J by 0 bases, with 9 bases left in between. Here the CDR3 reads CASSQERLLAKNIQYF. The CDR3 bases are TGCGCCAGCAGCCAAGAGCGCCTTCTAGCCAAAAACATTCAGTACTTC.

The genes are TRBV20-1 and TRBJ2-1; the match to TRBD2 covers 11 bases. The last part of the DNA fits TRBJ2-7 better; the J call may be wrong. Germline CDR1 and CDR2: DFQATT and SNEGSKA (reference sequence). The CDR3 length is 14 residues. The CDR3 sequence is CSAELAGAYNEQYF. As DNA, the CDR3 is TGCAGTGCTGAACTAGCGGGAGCCTACAATGAGCAGTACTTC.

This clonotype was counted only a few times. The rearrangement uses TRBV12-3 or TRBV12-4 and TRBJ2-1; TRBD2 might be the D (5 bases). Deletions cut 5 bases from V and 3 bases from J, with 11 bases between. The CDR3 consists of 14 residues. The CDR3 sequence: CASSPSGLYNEQFF. The CDR3 region has the DNA TGTGCCAGCAGTCCGAGCGGACTCTACAATGAGCAGTTCTTC.

This chain joins TRBV28 and TRBJ2-5, with TRBD2 identical over 12 bases. The CDR3 contains 17 residues. Per the germline V gene, CDR1 is MDHEN and CDR2 is SYDVKM. V trimming: 6 bases; J trimming: 11 bases; junction bases outside the gene matches: 19. The CDR3 DNA reads as TGTGCCAGCAGGGGACGACTAGCGGGAGATTCGTACAATGAGCAGTACTTC. Its translation is CASRGRLAGDSYNEQYF.

The chain uses TRBV5-1 and TRBJ2-7; D is unresolved. CDR1 is SGHRS and CDR2 is YFSETQ in the germline V gene. The CDR3 consists of 14 residues. Deletions cut 2 bases from V and 1 base from J, with 10 bases between. CDR3 loop: CASSFSETSYEQYF. CDR3 DNA sequence: TGCGCCAGCAGCTTTAGTGAGACATCCTACGAGCAGTACTTC.

This clonotype was recorded a few times. The V gene is TRBV28, the J gene TRBJ1-2; a weak D match, TRBD1 (5 bases). Trimming took 5 bases from V and 4 from J, leaving 11 bases between them. There are 13 residues in the CDR3. Germline V gives CDR1 MDHEN, CDR2 SYDVKM. The CDR3 coding sequence is TGTGCCAGCAGTACATGGGACGGCTATGGCTACACCTTC. Translated, it gives CASSTWDGYGYTF.

This sequence joins TRBV25-1 and TRBJ1-6, with D possibly TRBD1 on 5 matching bases. The CDR3 is 15 residues long. Trimming took off 5 bases at V and 10 bases at J, with 18 bases between the two ends. Germline-derived CDR1 and CDR2 are MGHDK and SYGVNS. CDR3 coding DNA: TGTGCCAGCAGTCAAACGGGAATCAGGGTCTCACCCCTCCACTTT. It translates to CASSQTGIRVSPLHF.

The J gene is TRBJ1-4, the V gene TRBV27, with 9 bases fitting TRBD1. This CDR3 has 15 residues. Trimming removed 5 bases from V and 8 bases from J; junction bases left unmatched: 9. Per germline, CDR1 MNHEY and CDR2 SMNVEV (reference sequence). The CDR3 region has the DNA TGTGCCAGCAGTCGACAGGGGGGAGTAGGAGAAAAACTGTTTTTT. This encodes CASSRQGGVGEKLFF.

This clonotype was observed many times. CDR3 DNA: TGCGCCAGCAGCTTGAAAAGCGGGGGCCAACTAAGTCACAATGAGCAGTTCTTC. Its translation: CASSLKSGGQLSHNEQFF. The chain carries TRBV5-1 and TRBJ2-1; 8 positions match TRBD2. Germline V gives CDR1 SGHRS, CDR2 YFSETQ. Trimming took 1 base from V and 5 from J; bases not matched to a gene: 14. The CDR3 consists of 18 residues.

The J gene is TRBJ2-7, the V gene TRBV6-6; 10 bases map to TRBD2. CDR1 and CDR2 from the germline V gene are MNHNY and SVGAGI (reference sequence). This CDR3 region has 17 residues. With 0 bases clipped from V and 2 bases from J, the junction kept 7 bases outside the gene matches. The CDR3: CASSYSRGLANTYEQYF. The CDR3 nucleotides are TGTGCCAGCAGTTACTCGCGGGGACTAGCGAATACCTACGAGCAGTACTTC.

This clonotype turned up a few times. The chain combines TRBV2 with TRBJ1-2; D is ambiguous. Trimming cost V 5 bases and J 8 bases, with 12 bases left between them. The CDR3 is made up of 12 amino acids. Germline V gene data show CDR1 as SNHLY and CDR2 as FYNNEI. The chain's CDR3 is CASSLVSKGYTF. The CDR3 coding sequence is TGTGCCAGCAGTTTAGTGTCTAAGGGCTACACCTTC.

This rearrangement joins TRBV3-1 to TRBJ1-3, with D tentatively TRBD1 (5 bases). The V end was cut by 3 bases, the J end by 0 bases, with 12 bases between. CDR1 and CDR2 from the germline V gene are LGHDT and YNNKEL (reference sequence). This CDR3 spans 16 amino acids. The CDR3 is CASSQQGRGSGNTIYF. The CDR3 nucleotides read TGTGCCAGCAGCCAGCAGGGTAGGGGCTCTGGAAACACCATATATTTT.

This clonotype has just a few counts. This chain uses TRBV21-1 with TRBJ2-5; whether TRBD1, the table's D call, matches the DNA was not checked. TRBV21-1 counts as a pseudogene. The CDR3 sequence is 15 residues long. This CDR3 is CASSWFGHGVETQYF. CDR3 nucleotides: TGTGCCAGCAGCTGGTTCGGTCACGGGGTAGAGACCCAGTACTTC.

In regard to this clonotype: This may be a read error: a much more frequent sequence differs by one nucleotide. This chain connects TRBV29-1 to TRBJ2-3; D uncertain. The V end lost 3 bases, the J end lost 2 bases, and 21 bases lay between the germline ends. The germline gives CDR1 SQVTM, CDR2 ANQGSEA. The CDR3 consists of 17 residues. CDR3 region: CSVDTLVPRSNTDTQYF. The CDR3 region has the DNA TGCAGCGTTGATACCCTCGTTCCCAGATCTAACACAGATACGCAGTATTTT.

A note on this clonotype: Relative to the germline gene, one junction end is altered; a read error may explain this. The CDR3 DNA reads TGTTCCAGCAGCTGGACAGGGGGAACTGAAGCTTTCTTT. It encodes CSSSWTGGTEAFF. The gene calls are TRBV11-2 and TRBJ1-1; the match to TRBD1 covers 10 bases. The CDR3 spans 13 residues. CDR1 is SGHAT and CDR2 is FQNNGV in the germline V gene. Drawing the rest from reference TRBV11-2 and TRBJ1-1, the complete variable domain is EAGVAQSPRYKIIEKRQSVAFWCNPISGHATLYWYQQILGQGPKLLIQFQNNGVVDDSQLPKDRFSAERLKGVDSTLKIQPAKLEDSAVYLCSSSWTGGTEAFFGQGTRLTVV.

The rearrangement uses TRBV29-1 and TRBJ2-7; tentative D call: TRBD2 (6 bases). Germline V lookup: CDR1 SQVTM, CDR2 ANQGSEA. The CDR3 runs 13 residues. V was clipped by 3 bases and J by 6 bases, with 15 bases between them. Here the CDR3 reads CSVEAGTGPEQYF. Written as DNA, the CDR3 is TGCAGCGTTGAGGCGGGGACGGGACCCGAGCAGTACTTC.

This clonotype has at least ten counts. The gene calls are TRBV3-1 and TRBJ1-2; D is possibly TRBD1 (5 bases). Per the germline V gene, CDR1 is LGHDT and CDR2 is YNNKEL (reference sequence). The V and J ends lost 0 bases and 0 bases respectively, with 14 bases between them. The CDR3 has 17 amino acids. The CDR3 sequence is CASSQDRGGRSNYGYTF. CDR3 coding DNA: TGTGCCAGCAGCCAAGATCGGGGGGGACGCTCTAACTATGGCTACACCTTC.

The rearrangement links TRBV4-2 to TRBJ1-5, with TRBD1 matching 10 bases. The CDR3 is 16 residues long. V shed 0 bases and J 5 bases; nucleotides not matched to a gene: 4. The germline V gene has CDR1 LGHNA and CDR2 YNFKEQ. CDR3: CASSQETGGGDQPQHF. The CDR3 bases are TGTGCCAGCAGCCAAGAGACAGGGGGCGGCGATCAGCCCCAGCATTTT.

Here the CDR3 reads CSVVGANEQYF. The CDR3 DNA reads as TGCAGCGTCGTTGGAGCCAATGAGCAGTACTTC. This chain connects TRBV29-1 to TRBJ2-5; no clear D. Germline CDR1 and CDR2: SQVTM and ANQGSEA. Trimming stripped 6 bases from V and 11 bases from J, with 16 bases between. CDR3 length: 11 residues.

The V call is TRBV29-1, the J call TRBJ2-1, with 8 positions matching TRBD1. The closer fit of TRBJ2-7 to the DNA end suggests the J call may be wrong. The CDR3 is made up of 14 amino acids. The germline gives CDR1 SQVTM, CDR2 ANQGSEA. The CDR3 region has the DNA TGCAGCGTTGAAGCCGGACAGGGATACAATGAGCAGTACTTC. Encoded protein: CSVEAGQGYNEQYF.

Written as DNA, the CDR3 is TGTGCCAGTAGTATAGGGGGACGTTCCAATCAGCCCCAGCATTTT. It specifies CASSIGGRSNQPQHF. This rearrangement joins TRBV19 to TRBJ1-5; D may be TRBD1 (5 bases). Trimming removed 1 base from V and 3 bases from J, with 10 bases in between. CDR3 length: 15 amino acids. From germline, CDR1 is LNHDA and CDR2 SQIVND (reference sequence).

The chain uses TRBV4-1 and TRBJ2-7; D tentatively fits TRBD1 or TRBD2 (6 bases each). Germline assignment: CDR1 MGHRA and CDR2 YSYEKL. Trimming removed 3 bases from V and 7 bases from J, with 22 bases in between. The CDR3 spans 16 residues. CDR3 protein: CASSQRLGGPKNEQYF. CDR3 DNA: TGCGCCAGCAGCCAGCGCCTTGGGGGGCCCAAAAATGAGCAGTACTTC.

The chain combines TRBV5-5 with TRBJ2-1; D gene uncertain. Germline V gene data show CDR1 as SGHKS and CDR2 as YYEKEE (reference sequence). CDR3 length equals 13 residues. The V gene lost 1 base and the J gene lost 6 bases, with 8 bases spanning the gap. The CDR3 bases are TGTGCCAGCAGCTTGACTCCCGCCAATGAGCAGTTCTTC. The encoded protein is CASSLTPANEQFF.

V and J are TRBV9 and TRBJ2-3; 7 bases are a match to TRBD2. In germline, CDR1 is SGDLS, CDR2 YYNGEE. This CDR3 is 16 amino acids long. Trimming at V came to 0 bases and at J to 0 bases, leaving 4 bases not matched to a gene. CDR3 in DNA: TGTGCCAGCAGCGTAGTCGGGGGGTTCAGCACAGATACGCAGTATTTT. As protein: CASSVVGGFSTDTQYF.